A single sample is the source of the 24 T cell receptor beta chains below, sequenced in a study of early T cells in non-severe SARS-CoV-2 infection. Via MiXCR, TCRdb re-called the 5' RACE reads, giving one row per CDR3 protein. The table has about 61,000 distinct CDR3 sequences, 12% seen once. This material consisted of whole blood, taken at baseline. These receptors were taken from an adult who was a healthcare worker with PCR-confirmed SARS-CoV-2 infection or an uninfected control (not recorded which). The donor label of this sample is uncertain.

This rearrangement joins TRBV5-1 to TRBJ2-3; D uncertain. CDR3 size: 13 residues. The germline V and J ends were trimmed by 3 bases and 6 bases, with 11 bases remaining between them. Germline CDR1 SGHRS, CDR2 YFSETQ. DNA for the CDR3: TGCGCCAGCAGCTCGACCCCCAGGGATACGCAGTATTTT. Translating it yields CASSSTPRDTQYF.

This clonotype was observed many times. The genes are TRBV27 and TRBJ2-2; D gene uncertain. Germline CDR1 MNHEY, CDR2 SMNVEV (reference sequence). This CDR3 has 14 amino acids. Trimming removed 7 bases from V and 4 bases from J, with 13 bases in between. CDR3 protein: CASTNSWSTGELFF. Here the CDR3 DNA reads TGTGCCAGCACTAACTCTTGGAGCACCGGGGAGCTGTTTTTT.

The chain uses TRBV6-1 and TRBJ1-1; 7 bases are shared with TRBD1. With 6 bases clipped from V and 0 bases from J, the junction kept 10 bases outside the gene matches. This CDR3 has 16 amino acids. Germline CDR1 and CDR2: MNHNS and SASEGT. CDR3 in amino acids: CASRTPPDRVNTEAFF. The CDR3 DNA reads TGTGCCAGCAGGACCCCCCCAGACAGGGTGAACACTGAAGCTTTCTTT.

This clonotype was seen at least ten times. The V gene is TRBV2, the J gene TRBJ2-7; 7 bases line up with TRBD2. Trimming cost V 2 bases and J 7 bases; bases outside gene matches: 5. The CDR3 contains 13 residues. Germline CDR1 reads SNHLY; CDR2 reads FYNNEI. CDR3 nucleotide sequence: TGTGCCAGCAGTGAAAAGACTAGCTGTGAGCAGTACGTC. Amino acids: CASSEKTSCEQYV.

The V gene is TRBV3-1, the J gene TRBJ2-2; D is unresolved. Germline values: CDR1 LGHDT, CDR2 YNNKEL (reference sequence). The CDR3 covers 12 residues. Trimming took 1 base from V and 6 from J, leaving 3 bases between them. CDR3 protein: CASSQGPGELFF. The CDR3 nucleotides are TGTGCCAGCAGCCAAGGCCCCGGGGAGCTGTTTTTT.

This clonotype was observed a handful of times. J is TRBJ1-1 and V is TRBV11-2; D remains unclear. Trimming took 4 bases from V and 0 from J, leaving 21 bases between them. Germline values: CDR1 SGHAT, CDR2 FQNNGV. The CDR3 runs 18 residues. As DNA, the CDR3 is TGTGCCAGCAGCTCACCTCTACTGCGGGCAGCCTTGAACACTGAAGCTTTCTTT. It encodes CASSSPLLRAALNTEAFF.

This clonotype occurred a few times. The chain has TRBV4-2 and TRBJ1-2; D possibly corresponds to TRBD1 (5 bases). The V end lost 0 bases, the J end lost 4 bases, and 9 bases lay between the germline ends. The length of the CDR3 is 14 residues. Per the germline V gene, CDR1 is LGHNA and CDR2 is YNFKEQ. The DNA of the CDR3 is TGTGCCAGCAGCCAAGAAAGGGGTACCTATGGCTACACCTTC. As protein: CASSQERGTYGYTF.

The J gene is TRBJ2-1, the V gene TRBV18, with 14 bases aligning to TRBD2. Germline V CDR1 and CDR2: KGHSH, LQKENI. V lost 1 base to trimming and J lost 12 bases; unmatched junction nucleotides: 8. There are 16 residues in the CDR3. CDR3 protein: CASSPLPTSGGAAQFF. CDR3 DNA sequence: TGTGCCAGCTCACCACTTCCGACTAGCGGGGGGGCGGCGCAGTTCTTC.

Only a few counts were recorded for this clonotype. The chain carries TRBV20-1 and TRBJ2-3; the D gene is possibly TRBD2 (5 bases). The CDR3 extends over 12 amino acids. Germline CDR1 is DFQATT and CDR2 is SNEGSKA (reference sequence). Trimming cost V 6 bases and J 6 bases, with 13 bases left between them. The CDR3 region is CSARTSSDTQYF. In DNA form, the CDR3 reads TGCAGTGCCAGAACTAGTTCCGATACGCAGTATTTT.

The genes are TRBV6-6 and TRBJ2-7; 10 bases line up with TRBD1. V gave up 6 bases and J gave up 3 bases; unmatched junction bases: 5. This CDR3 has 14 amino acids. CDR1 is MNHNY and CDR2 is SVGAGI in the germline V gene (reference sequence). CDR3 loop: CASRSGTGVYEQYV. Here the CDR3 DNA reads TGTGCCAGCAGATCCGGGACAGGGGTCTACGAGCAGTACGTC.

The J gene is TRBJ1-3, the V gene TRBV24-1; 8 bases match TRBD1. Losses at the gene ends were 4 bases for V and 16 bases for J; bases not matched to a gene: 11. There are 13 residues in the CDR3. Germline values: CDR1 KGHDR, CDR2 SFDVKD. The CDR3 sequence: CATSDLDRGHLYF. Written as DNA, the CDR3 is TGTGCCACCAGTGACCTAGACAGGGGCCACCTCTATTTT.

This clonotype was seen repeatedly, ten times or more. The CDR3 DNA follows: TGCGCCAGCAGCCAAGAAGCAACGGTAGCTAACTATGGCTACACCTTC. This gives the protein CASSQEATVANYGYTF. The J gene is TRBJ1-2, the V gene TRBV4-1; D call uncertain. The germline V and J ends were trimmed by 0 bases and 0 bases, with 11 bases remaining between them. CDR1 and CDR2 (germline): MGHRA, YSYEKL. CDR3 length: 16 residues.

This clonotype showed up many times. The chain couples TRBV12-3 or TRBV12-4 to TRBJ1-2; D possibly corresponds to TRBD1 (6 bases). The CDR3 runs to 15 residues. The V end was cut by 2 bases, the J end by 4 bases, with 14 bases between. CDR3 DNA: TGTGCCAGCAGTTTAAGAAGGGGGACACTCTATGGCTACACCTTC. Protein: CASSLRRGTLYGYTF.

The chain carries TRBV3-2 and TRBJ2-3; the table's D call, TRBD2, was not checked against the DNA. TRBV3-2 is an annotated pseudogene. The length of the CDR3 is 16 residues. Here the CDR3 DNA reads TGTGCCAGCAGCCAAGATAGCGGGGGAAAGACAGATACGCAGTATTTT. It yields the protein CASSQDSGGKTDTQYF.

The chain links TRBV15 to TRBJ2-2; perhaps TRBD1 as D (6 bases). CDR3 size: 15 residues. Germline assignment: CDR1 LNHNV and CDR2 YYDKDF (reference sequence). Deletions cut 3 bases from V and 6 bases from J, with 14 bases between. CDR3 nucleotides: TGTGCCACCAGCAGGTTCACCGGGACATCCGGGGAGCTGTTTTTT. Protein sequence: CATSRFTGTSGELFF.

This clonotype was seen many times. V gene TRBV28 combines with J gene TRBJ2-3; D is uncertain. The CDR3 is 15 amino acids. Trimming cost V 5 bases and J 0 bases, with 12 bases left between them. CDR1 MDHEN and CDR2 SYDVKM come from the germline V gene. In nucleotides, the CDR3 is TGTGCCAGCAGTCCCCCCTCGATTAGCACAGATACGCAGTATTTT. Translation gives CASSPPSISTDTQYF.

This chain joins TRBV12-3 or TRBV12-4 and TRBJ1-1, with 12 bases aligning to TRBD1. The CDR3 is 19 amino acids. Unmatched junction bases numbered 15, after V lost 6 bases and J lost 1 base. Here the CDR3 reads CASSKQAGTGGSKNTEAFF. The CDR3 region has the DNA TGTGCCAGCAGCAAACAAGCCGGGACAGGGGGCAGCAAGAACACTGAAGCTTTCTTT.

This clonotype was recorded at least ten times. This chain joins TRBV20-1 and TRBJ2-1; D call uncertain. The germline V and J ends were trimmed by 2 bases and 6 bases, with 14 bases remaining between them. This CDR3 contains 14 residues. Germline CDR1 DFQATT, CDR2 SNEGSKA (reference sequence). DNA of the CDR3: TGCAGTGCTAGAAAGGCTCCCCCCGTCAATGAGCAGTTCTTC. Protein: CSARKAPPVNEQFF.

The chain combines TRBV24-1 with TRBJ2-3; no clear D. Germline assignment: CDR1 KGHDR and CDR2 SFDVKD. This CDR3 has 12 residues. Deletions cut 4 bases from V and 4 bases from J, with 5 bases between. CDR3 bases: TGTGCCACCAGTGAGCTGGCAGATACGCAGTATTTT. Translating it yields CATSELADTQYF.

The chain recombines TRBV20-1 with TRBJ2-3; D may be TRBD1 (6 bases). CDR3 size: 13 residues. CDR1 and CDR2 (germline): DFQATT, SNEGSKA (reference sequence). CDR3 in DNA: TGCAGGCTAGGGGGATCGAACACAGATACGCAGTATTTT. Residues: CRLGGSNTDTQYF.

This clonotype came up many times. CDR3 residues: CASSFWTGGRGDQPQHF. The CDR3 bases are TGTGCCAGCAGTTTTTGGACAGGGGGTCGAGGGGATCAGCCCCAGCATTTT. The chain combines TRBV12-3 or TRBV12-4 with TRBJ1-5, with TRBD1 identical over 10 bases. J was trimmed by 5 bases and V by 3 bases; bases with no gene match: 10. The CDR3 is 17 amino acids.

In this sample, this clonotype turned up many times. J is TRBJ2-3 and V is TRBV7-9; D ambiguous. The ends were cut back, 5 bases at V and 1 base at J, with 16 bases in the middle. Looked up from germline, CDR1 is SEHNR and CDR2 is FQNEAQ (reference sequence). The CDR3 runs 16 residues. DNA for the CDR3: TGTGCCAGCAGCGTTTCCACGGGTACAGGCACAGATACGCAGTATTTT. Protein product: CASSVSTGTGTDTQYF.

This chain joins TRBV20-1 and TRBJ1-5; unclear D gene. There are 17 residues in the CDR3. CDR1 and CDR2 (germline): DFQATT, SNEGSKA (reference sequence). The V and J ends lost 6 bases and 0 bases respectively, with 21 bases between them. The CDR3 DNA reads as TGCAGTGCCAAAGCTCACGGACCGAGCTATAGCAATCAGCCCCAGCATTTT. Translation gives CSAKAHGPSYSNQPQHF.

The genes are TRBV29-1 and TRBJ2-1; 9 bases map to TRBD1. V gave up 6 bases and J gave up 8 bases; unmatched junction bases: 14. The V gene's germline CDR1 is SQVTM and CDR2 ANQGSEA. The CDR3 has 15 residues. The CDR3 reads CSVYYRGRGRDEQFF. Written as DNA, the CDR3 is TGCAGCGTCTACTACAGGGGGCGGGGACGAGATGAGCAGTTCTTC.